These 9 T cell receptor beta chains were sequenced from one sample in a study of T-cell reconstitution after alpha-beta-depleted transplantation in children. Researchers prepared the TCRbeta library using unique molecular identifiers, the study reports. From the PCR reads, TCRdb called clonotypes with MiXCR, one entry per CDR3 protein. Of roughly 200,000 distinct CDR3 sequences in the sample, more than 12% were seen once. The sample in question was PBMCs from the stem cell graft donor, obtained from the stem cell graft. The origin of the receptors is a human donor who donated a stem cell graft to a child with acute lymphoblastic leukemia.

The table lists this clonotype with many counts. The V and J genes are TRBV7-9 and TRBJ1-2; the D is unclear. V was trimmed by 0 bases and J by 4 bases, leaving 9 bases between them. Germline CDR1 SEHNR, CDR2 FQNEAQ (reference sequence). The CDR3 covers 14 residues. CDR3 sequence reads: CASSLAAQTYGYTF. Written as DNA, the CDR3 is TGTGCCAGCAGCTTAGCGGCCCAGACCTATGGCTACACCTTC.

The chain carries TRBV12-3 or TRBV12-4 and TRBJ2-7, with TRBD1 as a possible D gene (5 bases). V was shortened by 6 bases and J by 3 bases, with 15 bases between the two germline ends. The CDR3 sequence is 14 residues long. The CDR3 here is CASRETDSHYEQYF. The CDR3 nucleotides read TGTGCCAGCAGGGAGACAGATTCCCACTACGAGCAGTACTTC.

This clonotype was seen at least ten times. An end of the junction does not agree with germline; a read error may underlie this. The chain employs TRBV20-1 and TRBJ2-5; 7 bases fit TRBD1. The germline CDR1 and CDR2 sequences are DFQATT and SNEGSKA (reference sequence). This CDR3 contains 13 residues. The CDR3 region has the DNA TGCAGTGCGAGAGGACAGGACCAAGAGACCCAGTACTTC. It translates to CSARGQDQETQYF.

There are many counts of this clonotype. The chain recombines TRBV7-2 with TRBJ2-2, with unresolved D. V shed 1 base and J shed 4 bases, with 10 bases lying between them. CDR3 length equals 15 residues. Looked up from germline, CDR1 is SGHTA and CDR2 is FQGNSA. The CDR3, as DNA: TGTGCCAGCAGCTTAGGGGCTTGGGGCACCGGGGAGCTGTTTTTT. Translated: CASSLGAWGTGELFF. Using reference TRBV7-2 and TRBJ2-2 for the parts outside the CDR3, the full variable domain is GAGVSQSPSNKVTEKGKDVELRCDPISGHTALYWYRQSLGQGLEFLIYFQGNSAPDKSGLPSDRFSAERTGGSVSTLTIQRTQQEDSAVYLCASSLGAWGTGELFFGEGSRLTVL.

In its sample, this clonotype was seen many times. In DNA form, the CDR3 reads TGTGCCAGCAGCCAACACGGCCCCTCCTACAATGAGCAGTTCTTC. Residues: CASSQHGPSYNEQFF. The chain combines TRBV5-5 with TRBJ2-1; no clear D. Looked up from germline, CDR1 is SGHKS and CDR2 is YYEKEE (reference sequence). The V end was cut by 4 bases, the J end by 0 bases, with 11 bases between. This CDR3 contains 15 residues.

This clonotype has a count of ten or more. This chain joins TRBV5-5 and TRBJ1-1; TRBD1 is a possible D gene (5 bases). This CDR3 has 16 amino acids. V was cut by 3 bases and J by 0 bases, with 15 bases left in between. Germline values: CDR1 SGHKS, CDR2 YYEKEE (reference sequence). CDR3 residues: CASSYVLDSLNTEAFF. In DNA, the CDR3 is TGTGCCAGCAGCTATGTCCTCGACAGCTTGAACACTGAAGCTTTCTTT.

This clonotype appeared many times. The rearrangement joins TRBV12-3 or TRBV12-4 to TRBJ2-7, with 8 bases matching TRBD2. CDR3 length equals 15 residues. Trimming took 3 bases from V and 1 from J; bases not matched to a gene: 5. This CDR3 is CASSFRSGRSYEQYF. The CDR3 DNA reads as TGTGCCAGCAGTTTTCGGAGCGGGAGATCCTACGAGCAGTACTTC.

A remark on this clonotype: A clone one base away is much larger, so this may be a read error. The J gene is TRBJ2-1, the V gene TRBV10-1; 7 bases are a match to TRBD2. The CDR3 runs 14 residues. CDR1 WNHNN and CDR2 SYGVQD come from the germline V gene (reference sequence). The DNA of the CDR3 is TGCGCCACCAGTGAGGGACTAACGAACAATGAGCAGTTCTTC. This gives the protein CATSEGLTNNEQFF.

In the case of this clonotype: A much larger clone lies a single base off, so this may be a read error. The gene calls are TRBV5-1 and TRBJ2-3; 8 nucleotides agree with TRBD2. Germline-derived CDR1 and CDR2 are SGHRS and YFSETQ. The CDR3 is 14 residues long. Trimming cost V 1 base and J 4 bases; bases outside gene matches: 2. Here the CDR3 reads CASSLWTSPDTQYF. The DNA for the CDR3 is TGCGCCAGCAGCTTGTGGACTAGCCCAGATACGCAGTATTTT.